Presented here are 30 T cell receptor beta chains from one specimen sequenced in a study of OX40 agonist ivuxolimab in advanced cancers. The assay was immunoSEQ multiplex PCR, and TCRdb's table has in-frame clones only and misses some. The sample holds approximately 100,000 clones, roughly 89% seen once. This sample comprised CD4+ or CD8+ T cells sorted from blood, obtained in a trial of the OX40 agonist ivuxolimab. The receptors originated from an adult with an advanced solid tumor such as melanoma, head and neck, liver or kidney cancer.

The rearrangement joins TRBV5-1 to TRBJ2-3; unclear D gene. CDR1 is SGHRS and CDR2 is YFSETQ in the germline V gene. Trimming cost V 0 bases and J 0 bases, with 8 bases left between them. The CDR3 extends over 15 amino acids. The CDR3 loop is CASSLGPASTDTQYF. The CDR3, as DNA: TGCGCCAGCAGCTTGGGCCCAGCTAGCACAGATACGCAGTATTTT.

This chain joins TRBV28 and TRBJ1-2, with D perhaps matching TRBD1 (5 bases). CDR1 and CDR2 from the germline V gene are MDHEN and SYDVKM. This CDR3 has 15 amino acids. Deletions cut 6 bases from V and 3 bases from J, with 17 bases between. This CDR3 is CASRPPMRGYYGYTF. In DNA form, the CDR3 reads TGTGCCAGCAGGCCCCCGATGAGGGGCTACTATGGCTACACCTTC.

The V gene is TRBV11-3, the J gene TRBJ2-7; D is possibly TRBD1 or TRBD2 (5 bases each). This CDR3 is built from 16 residues. The germline gives CDR1 SGHNT, CDR2 YENEEA. V lost 1 base and J lost 2, with 15 bases in between. The CDR3 DNA follows: TGTGCCAGCAGCTTAGGAGCCAGGGAGAGGACCTACGAGCAGTACTTC. Its protein product is CASSLGARERTYEQYF. Variable domain in full (rest from reference TRBV11-3 and TRBJ2-7): EAGVVQSPRYKIIEKKQPVAFWCNPISGHNTLYWYLQNLGQGPELLIRYENEEAVDDSQLPKDRFSAERLKGVDSTLKIQPAELGDSAVYLCASSLGARERTYEQYFGPGTRLTVT.

The chain recombines TRBV10-3 with TRBJ2-7, with 10 bases identical to TRBD2. Germline CDR1 and CDR2: ENHRY and SYGVKD. The CDR3 has 14 residues. After removal of 4 bases from V and 4 bases from J, the junction contained 4 bases not matched to a gene. This CDR3 reads CAISAGLADYEQYF. CDR3 coding DNA: TGTGCCATCAGTGCTGGACTAGCGGATTACGAGCAGTACTTC.

The chain has TRBV6-6 and TRBJ1-5; TRBD1 matches 9 bases. The germline V gene encodes CDR1 MNHNY and CDR2 SVGAGI (reference sequence). This CDR3 contains 13 residues. Unmatched junction bases numbered 8, after V lost 10 bases and J lost 7 bases. The CDR3 DNA reads as TGTGCCATTAACAGGGGGCAGGGGCAGCCCCAGCATTTT. Its translation is CAINRGQGQPQHF.

The chain is built from TRBV2 and TRBJ1-3; D uncertain. This CDR3 has 16 residues. V lost 6 bases and J 4 bases, leaving 19 bases between the germline ends. Per the germline V gene, CDR1 is SNHLY and CDR2 is FYNNEI. CDR3: CASRWTLGAGGNTIYF. The CDR3 DNA is TGTGCCAGCAGGTGGACCTTAGGTGCAGGAGGAAACACCATATATTTT.

This clone has more than one count but fewer than ten. The chain has TRBV5-4 and TRBJ1-3, with TRBD1 matching 7 bases. Germline V gene data show CDR1 as SGHNT and CDR2 as YYREEE (reference sequence). CDR3 length equals 18 residues. Unmatched junction bases numbered 17, after V lost 0 bases and J lost 8 bases. CDR3 DNA sequence: TGTGCCAGCAGCTTGGTATCGGCGGTCGGCAGGGGGATTGACACCATATATTTT. Translated: CASSLVSAVGRGIDTIYF. Full variable domain (missing parts from reference TRBV5-4 and TRBJ1-3): ETGVTQSPTHLIKTRGQQVTLRCSSQSGHNTVSWYQQALGQGPQFIFQYYREEENGRGNFPPRFSGLQFPNYSSELNVNALELDDSALYLCASSLVSAVGRGIDTIYFGEGSWLTVV.

CDR3 nucleotide sequence: TGCGCCAGCAGCTTGGACAGGGGACCCCCAGCTAGTGGCTACACCTTC. This sequence encodes CASSLDRGPPASGYTF. The chain joins TRBV5-1 to TRBJ1-2; 7 positions agree with TRBD1. V dropped 0 bases and J dropped 7; count of bases not matched to a gene: 12. The CDR3 covers 16 residues. Germline V gene data show CDR1 as SGHRS and CDR2 as YFSETQ.

The gene calls are TRBV6-1 and TRBJ2-3; D is unresolved. V shed 4 bases and J shed 4 bases, with 18 bases lying between them. This CDR3 contains 16 residues. Germline V lookup: CDR1 MNHNS, CDR2 SASEGT. The DNA for the CDR3 is TGTGCCAGCAGTGGTCCGACCGTTACCCGCGCAGATACGCAGTATTTT. Its translation: CASSGPTVTRADTQYF.

V gene TRBV18 combines with J gene TRBJ2-7; D may correspond to TRBD1 or TRBD2 (5 bases each). V was clipped by 3 bases and J by 3 bases, with 15 bases between them. The germline gives CDR1 KGHSH, CDR2 LQKENI. The CDR3 contains 15 residues. The CDR3 DNA is TGTGCCAGCTCACCTATCAACAGTGGGGGCTACGAGCAGTACTTC. Protein: CASSPINSGGYEQYF.

V usage is TRBV6-1 and J usage is TRBJ2-7; D is possibly TRBD1 (5 bases). The germline V gene encodes CDR1 MNHNS and CDR2 SASEGT. The V end was cut by 4 bases, the J end by 7 bases, with 8 bases between. The length of the CDR3 is 11 residues. The CDR3 sequence is CASSARQEQYF. CDR3 bases: TGTGCCAGCAGTGCCCGACAGGAGCAGTACTTC.

This chain links TRBV28 with TRBJ1-2, with D possibly matching TRBD1 (6 bases). This CDR3 is built from 15 residues. Germline V CDR1 and CDR2: MDHEN, SYDVKM. Deletions cut 6 bases from V and 6 bases from J, with 20 bases between. CDR3 amino acids: CASRPPSRDNHGYTF. The CDR3 nucleotides read TGTGCCAGCAGACCACCCTCCCGGGACAACCATGGCTACACCTTC.

This chain joins TRBV9 and TRBJ2-1; 7 bases align to TRBD1. Germline V gene lookup returns CDR1 SGDLS and CDR2 YYNGEE. After removal of 4 bases from V and 0 bases from J, the junction contained 1 base not matched to a gene. The length of the CDR3 is 14 residues. This chain's CDR3 is CASSRDSSYNEQFF. CDR3 DNA sequence: TGTGCCAGCAGCAGGGACAGCTCCTACAATGAGCAGTTCTTC.

The V call is TRBV6-5, the J call TRBJ2-3; TRBD2 is a possible D gene (5 bases). Per the germline V gene, CDR1 is MNHEY and CDR2 is SVGAGI. The CDR3 consists of 15 residues. The germline V and J ends were trimmed by 3 bases and 5 bases, with 15 bases remaining between them. CDR3 protein: CASSYVASRGDTQYF. CDR3 in DNA: TGTGCCAGCAGTTATGTTGCAAGCCGGGGAGATACGCAGTATTTT.

This clone was picked up a small number of times. The V call is TRBV5-1, the J call TRBJ2-3; 11 bases map to TRBD2. Germline V gives CDR1 SGHRS, CDR2 YFSETQ. The V segment lost 2 bases and the J segment 3 bases; nucleotides outside the gene matches: 5. The CDR3 consists of 16 residues. CDR3 bases: TGCGCCAGCAGCTTACGGACTAGCGGGCGAACAGATACGCAGTATTTT. Protein: CASSLRTSGRTDTQYF.

This chain links TRBV5-1 with TRBJ1-2; 10 bases align to TRBD1. The CDR3 spans 16 residues. Germline values: CDR1 SGHRS, CDR2 YFSETQ. J was trimmed by 6 bases and V by 3 bases; bases with no gene match: 11. For the CDR3, the DNA is TGCGCCAGCAGCTCGACGACGACAGGGGGCGCGGATGGCTACACCTTC. It yields the protein CASSSTTTGGADGYTF.

The rearrangement links TRBV5-6 to TRBJ1-1, with D tentatively TRBD1 (6 bases). Germline lookup yields CDR1 SGHDT and CDR2 YYEEEE. With 4 bases removed from V and 3 bases from J, the gap between germline ends came to 13 bases. The CDR3 is 14 amino acids. For the CDR3, the DNA is TGTGCCAGCAGCCGGCAGGGGCGAGACACTGAAGCTTTCTTT. Protein: CASSRQGRDTEAFF.

In its sample, this clone was seen once. The V gene is TRBV11-2, the J gene TRBJ2-5, with no clear D. Germline V CDR1 and CDR2: SGHAT, FQNNGV. The length of the CDR3 is 13 residues. Trimming took 2 bases from V and 5 from J, leaving 9 bases between them. For the CDR3, the DNA is TGTGCCAGCAGCTTAATGATGATTGAGACCCAGTACTTC. The encoded protein is CASSLMMIETQYF.

The chain uses TRBV6-6 and TRBJ2-7; 7 nucleotides align to TRBD2. The CDR3 covers 14 residues. The V gene end was trimmed by 6 bases and the J gene end by 6 bases; junction bases not matched to a gene: 11. Germline V gene sequence: CDR1 MNHNY, CDR2 SVGAGI (reference sequence). The CDR3 is CASSPRGGSSEQYF. CDR3 nucleotide sequence: TGTGCCAGCAGCCCTCGCGGGGGAAGTTCCGAGCAGTACTTC.

This rearrangement joins TRBV25-1 to TRBJ2-2; no firm D call. The CDR3 is 14 amino acids. The germline V gene has CDR1 MGHDK and CDR2 SYGVNS. The V and J ends lost 7 bases and 0 bases respectively, with 9 bases between them. DNA of the CDR3: TGTGCCAGCAATCTTGGAGCGAACACCGGGGAGCTGTTTTTT. Amino acids: CASNLGANTGELFF.

The gene calls are TRBV19 and TRBJ1-6, with TRBD1 matching 10 bases. The length of the CDR3 is 14 residues. CDR1 and CDR2 from the germline V gene are LNHDA and SQIVND (reference sequence). Losses at the gene ends were 6 bases for V and 8 bases for J; bases not matched to a gene: 4. The CDR3 reads CASSVGQGDSPLHF. The DNA of the CDR3 is TGTGCCAGTAGCGTCGGACAGGGGGATTCACCCCTCCACTTT.

The chain carries TRBV7-8 and TRBJ2-3; D may correspond to TRBD1 or TRBD2 (6 bases each). Deletions cut 3 bases from V and 2 bases from J, with 15 bases between. This CDR3 region has 16 residues. CDR1 is SGHVS, CDR2 FQNEAQ, per germline. The DNA of the CDR3 is TGTGCCAGCAGCTTTTCTAGTGGGGGGCTCACAGATACGCAGTATTTT. This codes for CASSFSSGGLTDTQYF.

The chain employs TRBV5-1 and TRBJ2-1; D remains unclear. The CDR3 has 16 amino acids. Trimming took off 0 bases at V and 6 bases at J, with 16 bases between the two ends. Germline V CDR1 and CDR2: SGHRS, YFSETQ. The CDR3 is CASSLDVSHRRNEQFF. The CDR3 DNA reads TGCGCCAGCAGCTTGGATGTCAGCCACAGACGCAATGAGCAGTTCTTC.

This clone was recorded a few times. V and J are TRBV19 and TRBJ2-3; maybe TRBD1 (5 bases). From germline, CDR1 is LNHDA and CDR2 SQIVND (reference sequence). This CDR3 has 14 residues. V dropped 5 bases and J dropped 2 bases, with 11 bases sitting between them. CDR3 sequence: CASSPRQFTDTQYF. CDR3 nucleotides: TGTGCCAGTAGTCCCCGACAGTTCACAGATACGCAGTATTTT.

The chain links TRBV13 to TRBJ1-2, with D unresolved. Germline V gives CDR1 PRHDT, CDR2 FYEKMQ (reference sequence). This CDR3 is 12 amino acids long. V shed 3 bases and J shed 11 bases, with 13 bases lying between them. CDR3 residues: CASSFRSPGYTF. The CDR3 coding sequence is TGTGCCAGCAGCTTTAGGAGCCCAGGATACACCTTC. Drawing the rest from reference TRBV13 and TRBJ1-2, the complete variable domain is AAGVIQSPRHLIKEKRETATLKCYPIPRHDTVYWYQQGPGQDPQFLISFYEKMQSDKGSIPDRFSAQQFSDYHSELNMSSLELGDSALYFCASSFRSPGYTFGSGTRLTVV.

V is TRBV13 and J is TRBJ1-2, with D maybe TRBD1 (5 bases). The germline V gene has CDR1 PRHDT and CDR2 FYEKMQ (reference sequence). CDR3 length equals 13 residues. V lost 5 bases to trimming and J lost 3 bases, with 10 bases between them. CDR3 loop: CASSLEGDYGYTF. The CDR3, as DNA: TGTGCCAGCAGCCTAGAAGGGGACTATGGCTACACCTTC.

This clone showed up just once. The chain combines TRBV5-5 with TRBJ2-3; tentative D call: TRBD2 (6 bases). V was pared by 0 bases and J by 2 bases, with 16 bases between. Germline V gene sequence: CDR1 SGHKS, CDR2 YYEKEE (reference sequence). The CDR3 consists of 17 residues. The CDR3: CASSLVYRGLNTDTQYF. Written as DNA, the CDR3 is TGTGCCAGCAGCTTGGTCTATCGGGGACTCAACACAGATACGCAGTATTTT. Full variable domain (rest looked up from reference TRBV5-5 and TRBJ2-3): DAGVTQSPTHLIKTRGQQVTLRCSPISGHKSVSWYQQVLGQGPQFIFQYYEKEERGRGNFPDRFSARQFPNYSSELNVNALLLGDSALYLCASSLVYRGLNTDTQYFGPGTRLTVL.

This clone was counted only a few times. This chain uses TRBV29-1 with TRBJ2-5, with D unresolved. The CDR3 is 15 residues long. V was clipped by 5 bases and J by 5 bases, with 21 bases between them. Germline loops: CDR1 SQVTM, CDR2 ANQGSEA. CDR3 sequence: CSVWGGKSLPETQYF. DNA for the CDR3: TGCAGCGTTTGGGGTGGCAAATCGTTACCGGAGACCCAGTACTTC. Looking up the rest from reference TRBV29-1 and TRBJ2-5 gives the full variable domain: SAVISQKPSRDICQRGTSLTIQCQVDSQVTMMFWYRQQPGQSLTLIATANQGSEATYESGFVIDKFPISRPNLTFSTLTVSNMSPEDSSIYLCSVWGGKSLPETQYFGPGTRLLVL.

The chain has TRBV6-1 and TRBJ2-2; 7 positions match TRBD2. V lost 1 base to trimming and J lost 6 bases; unmatched junction nucleotides: 5. This CDR3 has 15 amino acids. Germline CDR1 and CDR2: MNHNS and SASEGT. CDR3 sequence: CASSEGGGLPGELFF. The CDR3 DNA is TGTGCCAGCAGTGAAGGGGGGGGACTCCCCGGGGAGCTGTTTTTT.

The chain joins TRBV11-2 to TRBJ2-1; tentative D call: TRBD2 (5 bases). Germline lookup yields CDR1 SGHAT and CDR2 FQNNGV. The CDR3 length is 13 residues. Between the trimmed V and J ends, which lost 1 base and 8 bases, there was a span of 9 bases. The CDR3 sequence: CASSLVAKHEQFF. The CDR3 coding sequence is TGTGCCAGCAGCTTAGTAGCGAAGCATGAGCAGTTCTTC.